The rows below give T cell receptor beta chains drawn from one sample of a study of cytomegalovirus exposure and HLA in healthy donors. This table comes from immunoSEQ multiplex PCR, and its TCRdb copy is limited to in-frame clones, with some not included. The data hold 93,000 or so clones, with roughly 81% observed a single time. Sequenced: PBMCs. Every receptor here comes from a woman younger than 35 in good health and CMV-seropositive. Each CDR3 is given with its conserved first and last residue. D genes are given only for firm matches. The size of a clone is reported for some rows only, either as once, few or many, or as a class for expanded clones.

v_call: TRBV4-1
j_call: TRBJ2-2
clone_size: .
d_call: TRBD2
cdr3_aa: CASSQLAGISGELFF
cdr3_nt: TGCGCCAGCAGCCAGCTAGCGGGTATCTCCGGGGAGCTGTTTTTT

v_call: TRBV4-1
j_call: TRBJ2-5
clone_size: .
d_call: TRBD2
cdr3_aa: CASSRTRQETQYF
cdr3_nt: TGCGCCAGCAGCCGGACTAGACAAGAGACCCAGTACTTC

v_call: TRBV28
j_call: TRBJ1-1
clone_size: once
d_call: .
cdr3_aa: CASSSELTRTEAFF
cdr3_nt: TGTGCCAGCAGCTCGGAGTTGACGCGTACTGAAGCTTTCTTT

v_call: TRBV28
j_call: TRBJ1-2
clone_size: .
d_call: .
cdr3_aa: CASSLIAGQLSGYTF
cdr3_nt: TGTGCCAGCAGTCTCATAGCAGGACAGTTATCCGGCTACACCTTC

v_call: TRBV10-2
j_call: TRBJ1-3
clone_size: .
d_call: TRBD1
cdr3_aa: CASSDPGQGASGNTIYF
cdr3_nt: TGCGCCAGCAGTGACCCGGGACAGGGGGCCTCTGGAAACACCATATATTTT

v_call: TRBV5-6
j_call: TRBJ1-1
clone_size: .
d_call: .
cdr3_aa: CASSFPSTSNTEAFF
cdr3_nt: TGTGCCAGCAGCTTCCCCTCCACAAGTAACACTGAAGCTTTCTTT

v_call: TRBV11-2
j_call: TRBJ2-7
clone_size: .
d_call: TRBD2
cdr3_aa: CASSLGAAGGHDEQYF
cdr3_nt: TGTGCCAGCAGCTTAGGGGCAGCGGGGGGGCACGACGAGCAGTACTTC

v_call: TRBV19
j_call: TRBJ1-1
clone_size: .
d_call: TRBD1
cdr3_aa: CASSIERLTGARNTEAFF
cdr3_nt: TGTGCCAGTAGTATAGAGCGCCTGACAGGGGCAAGGAACACTGAAGCTTTCTTT

v_call: TRBV27
j_call: TRBJ2-7
clone_size: .
d_call: TRBD1
cdr3_aa: CASSSGTAPAEQYF
cdr3_nt: TGTGCCAGCAGTTCCGGGACAGCCCCAGCCGAGCAGTACTTC

v_call: TRBV27
j_call: TRBJ2-5
clone_size: .
d_call: .
cdr3_aa: CASSSALPGTQEETQYF
cdr3_nt: TGTGCCAGCAGTTCCGCCCTTCCAGGGACACAGGAGGAGACCCAGTACTTC

v_call: TRBV7-9
j_call: TRBJ1-4
clone_size: .
d_call: .
cdr3_aa: CASSRGGDEKLFF
cdr3_nt: TGTGCCAGCAGCCGGGGGGGGGATGAAAAACTGTTTTTT

v_call: TRBV30
j_call: TRBJ2-3
clone_size: .
d_call: TRBD2
cdr3_aa: CAWTGTPTSGRAGDTQYF
cdr3_nt: TGTGCCTGGACCGGGACACCCACTAGCGGGAGGGCAGGGGATACGCAGTATTTT

v_call: TRBV28
j_call: TRBJ2-7
clone_size: .
d_call: TRBD1
cdr3_aa: CASSYSGGSSYEQYF
cdr3_nt: TGTGCCAGCAGTTATTCAGGGGGATCATCCTACGAGCAGTACTTC

v_call: TRBV27
j_call: TRBJ1-2
clone_size: .
d_call: .
cdr3_aa: CASSRELSGGYTF
cdr3_nt: TGTGCCAGCAGTCGCGAGTTAAGCGGAGGCTACACCTTC

v_call: TRBV7-9
j_call: TRBJ2-2
clone_size: .
d_call: .
cdr3_aa: CASSLVAIPGELFF
cdr3_nt: TGTGCCAGCAGCTTGGTCGCGATTCCCGGGGAGCTGTTTTTT

v_call: TRBV5-4
j_call: TRBJ2-1
clone_size: .
d_call: .
cdr3_aa: CASSLDPGNREFF
cdr3_nt: TGTGCCAGCAGCTTGGATCCCGGAAATCGGGAGTTCTTC

v_call: TRBV6-1
j_call: TRBJ1-2
clone_size: .
d_call: .
cdr3_aa: CASSPQGYGYTF
cdr3_nt: TGTGCCAGCAGTCCACAGGGCTATGGCTACACCTTC

v_call: TRBV28
j_call: TRBJ1-5
clone_size: .
d_call: .
cdr3_aa: CASSYGELNQPQHF
cdr3_nt: TGTGCCAGCAGTTACGGGGAACTCAATCAGCCCCAGCATTTT

v_call: TRBV4-1
j_call: TRBJ2-3
clone_size: .
d_call: TRBD2
cdr3_aa: CASSLLAGGSTDTQYF
cdr3_nt: TGCGCCAGCAGCTTACTAGCGGGGGGTAGCACAGATACGCAGTATTTT

v_call: TRBV7-2
j_call: TRBJ1-3
clone_size: few
d_call: .
cdr3_aa: CASSPGGNTIYF
cdr3_nt: TGTGCCAGCAGCCCGGGGGGAAACACCATATATTTT

v_call: TRBV5-1
j_call: TRBJ2-7
clone_size: .
d_call: TRBD1
cdr3_aa: CASSYDRGLDYEQYF
cdr3_nt: TGCGCCAGCAGCTATGACAGGGGATTGGACTACGAGCAGTACTTC

v_call: TRBV7-9
j_call: TRBJ2-7
clone_size: .
d_call: TRBD1
cdr3_aa: CASSVDRVSSYEQYF
cdr3_nt: TGTGCCAGCAGCGTAGACAGGGTATCATCCTACGAGCAGTACTTC

v_call: TRBV28
j_call: TRBJ2-7
clone_size: .
d_call: .
cdr3_aa: CASSLSREQYF
cdr3_nt: TGTGCCAGCAGTTTAAGCCGCGAGCAGTACTTC

v_call: TRBV6-5
j_call: TRBJ1-1
clone_size: .
d_call: .
cdr3_aa: CASSYHGGTNTEAFF
cdr3_nt: TGTGCCAGCAGTTATCATGGGGGGACGAACACTGAAGCTTTCTTT

v_call: TRBV30
j_call: TRBJ2-7
clone_size: .
d_call: .
cdr3_aa: CAWSFMRDPYEQYF
cdr3_nt: TGTGCCTGGAGTTTTATGCGGGACCCCTACGAGCAGTACTTC

v_call: TRBV14
j_call: TRBJ2-7
clone_size: .
d_call: .
cdr3_aa: CASSLRHGESSYEQYF
cdr3_nt: TGTGCCAGCAGCCTGCGACACGGGGAGAGCTCCTACGAGCAGTACTTC

v_call: TRBV7-9
j_call: TRBJ1-3
clone_size: .
d_call: TRBD1
cdr3_aa: CASSAPQGDAGNTIYF
cdr3_nt: TGTGCCAGCAGCGCGCCCCAGGGGGACGCTGGAAACACCATATATTTT

v_call: TRBV5-1
j_call: TRBJ2-1
clone_size: .
d_call: TRBD2
cdr3_aa: CASSLALSGGYNEQFF
cdr3_nt: TGCGCCAGCAGCTTGGCCCTCTCGGGGGGCTACAATGAGCAGTTCTTC

v_call: TRBV27
j_call: TRBJ2-7
clone_size: .
d_call: TRBD1
cdr3_aa: CASSLNTGTAYEQYF
cdr3_nt: TGTGCCAGCAGTTTAAACACCGGGACAGCCTACGAGCAGTACTTC

v_call: TRBV6-6
j_call: TRBJ1-1
clone_size: few
d_call: .
cdr3_aa: CASSSKAGTEAFF
cdr3_nt: TGTGCCAGCAGTTCCAAAGCGGGAACTGAAGCTTTCTTT

v_call: TRBV5-1
j_call: TRBJ2-2
clone_size: .
d_call: TRBD1
cdr3_aa: CASSTRTGKTGELFF
cdr3_nt: TGCGCCAGCAGCACCCGGACAGGCAAGACCGGGGAGCTGTTTTTT

v_call: TRBV2
j_call: TRBJ2-7
clone_size: .
d_call: .
cdr3_aa: CASSGGRLGGQYF
cdr3_nt: TGTGCCAGCAGTGGCGGCCGGTTGGGGGGGCAGTACTTC

v_call: TRBV9
j_call: TRBJ1-4
clone_size: .
d_call: .
cdr3_aa: CASSVDSQYNEKLFF
cdr3_nt: TGTGCCAGCAGCGTAGATTCGCAGTATAATGAAAAACTGTTTTTT

v_call: TRBV5-3
j_call: TRBJ2-7
clone_size: .
d_call: .
cdr3_aa: CARNGRAYEQYF
cdr3_nt: TGTGCCAGAAATGGGAGAGCCTACGAGCAGTACTTC